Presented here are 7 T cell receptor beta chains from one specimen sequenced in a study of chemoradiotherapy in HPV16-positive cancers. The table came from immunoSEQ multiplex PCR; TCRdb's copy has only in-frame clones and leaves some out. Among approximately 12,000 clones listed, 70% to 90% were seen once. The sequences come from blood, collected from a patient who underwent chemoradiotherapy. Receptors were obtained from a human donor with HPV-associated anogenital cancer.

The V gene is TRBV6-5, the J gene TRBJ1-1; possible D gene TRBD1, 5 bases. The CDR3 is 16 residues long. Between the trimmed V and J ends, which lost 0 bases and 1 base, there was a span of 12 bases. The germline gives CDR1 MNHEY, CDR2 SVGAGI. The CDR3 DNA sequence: TGTGCCAGCAGTTACTCGATCCCAGGGAAGAACACTGAAGCTTTCTTT. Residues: CASSYSIPGKNTEAFF.

CDR3 nucleotide sequence: TGTGCCAGCAGAGACCAGACGGGACTAGCGGGGATCAATGAGCAGTTCTTC. It yields the protein CASRDQTGLAGINEQFF. V is TRBV27 and J is TRBJ2-1; TRBD2 matches at 13 bases. Per the germline V gene, CDR1 is MNHEY and CDR2 is SMNVEV (reference sequence). Losses at the gene ends were 6 bases for V and 6 bases for J; bases not matched to a gene: 11. The CDR3 spans 17 residues.

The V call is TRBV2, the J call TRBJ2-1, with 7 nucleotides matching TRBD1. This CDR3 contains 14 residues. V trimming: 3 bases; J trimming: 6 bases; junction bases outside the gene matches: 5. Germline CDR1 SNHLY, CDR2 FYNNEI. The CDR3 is CASSEGQSANEQFF. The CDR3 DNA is TGTGCCAGCAGTGAGGGACAGTCGGCCAATGAGCAGTTCTTC.

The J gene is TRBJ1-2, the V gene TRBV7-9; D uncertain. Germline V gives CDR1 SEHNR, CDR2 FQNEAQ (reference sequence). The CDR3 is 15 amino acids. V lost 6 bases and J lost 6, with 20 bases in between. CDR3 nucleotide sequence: TGTGCCAGCAGTCCGGACCTCTTGGGTTTGGATGGCTACACCTTC. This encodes CASSPDLLGLDGYTF.

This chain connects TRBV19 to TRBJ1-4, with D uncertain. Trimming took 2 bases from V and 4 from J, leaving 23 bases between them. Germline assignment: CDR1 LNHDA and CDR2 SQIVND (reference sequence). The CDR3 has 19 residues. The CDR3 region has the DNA TGTGCCAGTAGTATATATGTCGACGCTACGCGAATGAATAATGAAAAACTGTTTTTT. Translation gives CASSIYVDATRMNNEKLFF. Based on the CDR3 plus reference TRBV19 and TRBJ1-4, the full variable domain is DGGITQSPKYLFRKEGQNVTLSCEQNLNHDAMYWYRQDPGQGLRLIYYSQIVNDFQKGDIAEGYSVSREKKESFPLTVTSAQKNPTAFYLCASSIYVDATRMNNEKLFFGSGTQLSVL.

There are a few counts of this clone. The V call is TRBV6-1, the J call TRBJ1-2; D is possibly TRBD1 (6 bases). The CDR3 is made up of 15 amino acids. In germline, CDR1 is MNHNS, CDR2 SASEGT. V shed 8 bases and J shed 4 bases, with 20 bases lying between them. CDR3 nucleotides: TGTGCCAGCGCTAAAGGCCGGGACACCTCCTATGGCTACACCTTC. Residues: CASAKGRDTSYGYTF.

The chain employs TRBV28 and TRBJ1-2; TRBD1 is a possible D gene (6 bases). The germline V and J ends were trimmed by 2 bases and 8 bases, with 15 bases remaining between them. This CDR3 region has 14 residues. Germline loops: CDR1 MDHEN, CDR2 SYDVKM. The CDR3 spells CASSLGGLIGGYTF. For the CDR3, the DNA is TGTGCCAGCAGTTTAGGGGGGCTAATTGGCGGCTACACCTTC.